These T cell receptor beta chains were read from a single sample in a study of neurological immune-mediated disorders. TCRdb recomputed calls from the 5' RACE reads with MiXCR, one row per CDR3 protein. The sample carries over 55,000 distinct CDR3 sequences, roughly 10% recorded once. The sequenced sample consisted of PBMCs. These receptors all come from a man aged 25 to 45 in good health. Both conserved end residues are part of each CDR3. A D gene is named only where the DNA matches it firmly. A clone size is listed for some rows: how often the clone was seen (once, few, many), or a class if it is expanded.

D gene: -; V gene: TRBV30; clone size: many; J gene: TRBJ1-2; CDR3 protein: CAWSNRAYGYTF; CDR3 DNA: TGTGCCTGGAGTAATAGGGCCTATGGCTACACCTTC
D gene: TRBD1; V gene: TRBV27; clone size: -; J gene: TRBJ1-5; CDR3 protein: CASSSQGNHQPQHF; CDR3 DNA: TGTGCCAGCAGTTCACAGGGGAACCATCAGCCCCAGCATTTT
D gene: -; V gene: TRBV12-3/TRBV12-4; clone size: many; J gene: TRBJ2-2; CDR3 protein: CASYLRYTGELFF; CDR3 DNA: TGTGCCAGCTATCTCCGATACACCGGGGAGCTGTTTTTT
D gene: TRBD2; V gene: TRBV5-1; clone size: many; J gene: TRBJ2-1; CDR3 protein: CASSMLAGGEQFF; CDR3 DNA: TGCGCCAGCAGCATGCTAGCGGGAGGTGAGCAGTTCTTC
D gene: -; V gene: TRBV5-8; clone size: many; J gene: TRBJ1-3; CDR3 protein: CASRPGPTVPSGNTIYF; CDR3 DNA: TGTGCCAGCAGACCCGGCCCGACAGTACCCTCTGGAAACACCATATATTTT
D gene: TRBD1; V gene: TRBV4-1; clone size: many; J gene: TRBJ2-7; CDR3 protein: CASSQGDRESYEQYF; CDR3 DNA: TGCGCCAGCAGCCAAGGGGACAGAGAATCCTACGAGCAGTACTTC
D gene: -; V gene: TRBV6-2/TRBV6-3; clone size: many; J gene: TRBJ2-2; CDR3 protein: CASSYSIDPRDPNTGELFF; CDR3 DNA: TGTGCCAGCAGTTACTCGATTGACCCTCGGGATCCGAACACCGGGGAGCTGTTTTTT
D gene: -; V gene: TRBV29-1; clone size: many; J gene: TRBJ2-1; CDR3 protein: CSVDRGSLNEQFF; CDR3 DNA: TGCAGCGTTGACCGAGGGAGTTTGAATGAGCAGTTCTTC
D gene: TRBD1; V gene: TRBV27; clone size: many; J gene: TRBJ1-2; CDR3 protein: CASSLSGQAGYGYTF; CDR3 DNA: TGTGCCAGCAGTTTATCGGGACAGGCGGGCTATGGCTACACCTTC
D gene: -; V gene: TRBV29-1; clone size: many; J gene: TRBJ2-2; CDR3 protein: CSVVVPTGELFF; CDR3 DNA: TGCAGCGTTGTAGTCCCCACCGGGGAGCTGTTTTTT
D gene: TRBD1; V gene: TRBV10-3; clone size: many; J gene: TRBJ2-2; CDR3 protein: CAIRDAGGSTGELFF; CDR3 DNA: TGTGCCATCAGGGATGCAGGGGGCTCCACCGGGGAGCTGTTTTTT